The T cell receptor (beta chain) described here comes from a study of human T cells and chemical hapten exposure. Notes on the study in general: With regard to DPC sensitization, TCRs above 1 in 1000 frequency did not change.

Separate cDNA molecules received unique molecular identifiers, which the library attached to them. In the original workflow: Across samples, TCR counts had a median of 95,638 and ranged from about 23,224 to 700,000. TCRdb re-derived calls from the RACE reads in MiXCR, one entry per CDR3 protein. These V and J calls rely on TCRdb rather than the paper's analysis. The sample lists 40,000 to 45,000 distinct CDR3 sequences; roughly 3.5% were seen once. Regarding time point: healthy volunteer bleed at 6 weeks. Extraction of total RNA was performed on unfractionated whole blood. In the case of this clonotype: Antigen unknown.

The TCR comes from a human donor in good health. Some clones in this sample may be carry-over from other donors' samples. Sequenced material: whole blood.

The CDR3 DNA reads as TGTGCCAGCAGAGGGACAGGGAGTCTTGAAGCTTTCTTT. This translates into CASRGTGSLEAFF. The chain employs TRBV25-1 and TRBJ1-1; TRBD1 agrees at 9 bases. Trimming took 6 bases from V and 7 from J; bases not matched to a gene: 6. This CDR3 spans 13 amino acids. Germline CDR1 and CDR2: MGHDK and SYGVNS.